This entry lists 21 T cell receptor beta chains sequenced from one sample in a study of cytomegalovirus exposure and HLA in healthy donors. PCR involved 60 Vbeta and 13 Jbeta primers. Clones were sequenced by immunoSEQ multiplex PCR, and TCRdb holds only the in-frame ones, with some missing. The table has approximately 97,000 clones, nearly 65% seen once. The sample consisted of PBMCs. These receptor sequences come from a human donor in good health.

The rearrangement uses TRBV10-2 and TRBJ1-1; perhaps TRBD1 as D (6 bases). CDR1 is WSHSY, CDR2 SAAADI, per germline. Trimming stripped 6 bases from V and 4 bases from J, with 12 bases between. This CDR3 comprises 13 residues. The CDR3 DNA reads TGCGCCAGCAGAGCAGGGGTAGTCACTGAAGCTTTCTTT. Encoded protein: CASRAGVVTEAFF.

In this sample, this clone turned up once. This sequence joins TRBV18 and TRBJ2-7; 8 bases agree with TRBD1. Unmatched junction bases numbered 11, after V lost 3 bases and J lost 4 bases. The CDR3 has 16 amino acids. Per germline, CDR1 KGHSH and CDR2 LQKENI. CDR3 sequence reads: CASSPSSPGGYYEQYF. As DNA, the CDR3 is TGTGCCAGCTCACCGTCGTCCCCAGGGGGCTATTACGAGCAGTACTTC.

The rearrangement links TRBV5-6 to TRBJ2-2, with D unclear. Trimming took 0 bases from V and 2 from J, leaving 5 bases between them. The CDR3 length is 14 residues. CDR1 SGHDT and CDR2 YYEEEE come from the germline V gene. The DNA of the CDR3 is TGTGCCAGCAGCTTGGGGCCCAACACCGGGGAGCTGTTTTTT. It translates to CASSLGPNTGELFF.

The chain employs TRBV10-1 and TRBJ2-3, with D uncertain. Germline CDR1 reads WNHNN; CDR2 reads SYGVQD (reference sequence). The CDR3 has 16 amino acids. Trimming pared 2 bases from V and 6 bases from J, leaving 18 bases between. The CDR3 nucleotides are TGCGCCAGCAGTGAGGTGATCGGTCCGGTTGCTGATACGCAGTATTTT. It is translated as CASSEVIGPVADTQYF.

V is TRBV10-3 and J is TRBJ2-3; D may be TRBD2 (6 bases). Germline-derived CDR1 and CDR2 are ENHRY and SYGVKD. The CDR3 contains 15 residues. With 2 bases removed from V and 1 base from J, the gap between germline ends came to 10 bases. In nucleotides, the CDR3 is TGTGCCATCAGTGAGAGGGAGGCCCGCACAGATACGCAGTATTTT. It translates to CAISEREARTDTQYF.

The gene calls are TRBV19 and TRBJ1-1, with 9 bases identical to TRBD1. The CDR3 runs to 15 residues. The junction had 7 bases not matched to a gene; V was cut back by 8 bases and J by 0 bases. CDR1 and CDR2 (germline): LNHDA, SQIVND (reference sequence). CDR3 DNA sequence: TGTGCCAGTTTGGGGACAGGGATCCTGAACACTGAAGCTTTCTTT. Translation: CASLGTGILNTEAFF.

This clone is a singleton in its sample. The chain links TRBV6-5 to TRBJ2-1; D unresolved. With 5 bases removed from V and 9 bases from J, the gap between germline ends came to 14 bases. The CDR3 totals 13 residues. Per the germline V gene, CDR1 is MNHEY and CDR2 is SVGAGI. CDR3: CASSLGRFGEQFF. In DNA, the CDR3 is TGTGCCAGCAGTCTAGGTCGATTTGGTGAGCAGTTCTTC.

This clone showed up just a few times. CDR3 sequence: CASSLVRREDRKLFF. In DNA, the CDR3 is TGTGCCAGCAGCTTAGTTCGGCGGGAGGATAGGAAGCTGTTTTTT. V gene TRBV11-2 combines with J gene TRBJ2-2, with 8 bases aligning to TRBD2. V lost 1 base and J lost 12; bases outside the gene matches: 10. Germline CDR1 is SGHAT and CDR2 is FQNNGV. The CDR3 is made up of 15 amino acids.

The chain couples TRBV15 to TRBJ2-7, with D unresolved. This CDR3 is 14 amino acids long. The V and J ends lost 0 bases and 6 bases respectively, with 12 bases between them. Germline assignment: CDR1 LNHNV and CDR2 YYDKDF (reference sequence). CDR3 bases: TGTGCCACCAGCAGAGATCTGTCTCTTCGCGAGCAGTACTTC. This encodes CATSRDLSLREQYF.

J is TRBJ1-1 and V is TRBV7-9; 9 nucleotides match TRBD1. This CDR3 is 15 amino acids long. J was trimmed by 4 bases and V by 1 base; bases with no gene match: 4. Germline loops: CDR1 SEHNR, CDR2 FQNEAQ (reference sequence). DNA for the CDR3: TGTGCCAGCAGCTTAGTAGGGACAGGGAGCACTGAAGCTTTCTTT. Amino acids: CASSLVGTGSTEAFF.

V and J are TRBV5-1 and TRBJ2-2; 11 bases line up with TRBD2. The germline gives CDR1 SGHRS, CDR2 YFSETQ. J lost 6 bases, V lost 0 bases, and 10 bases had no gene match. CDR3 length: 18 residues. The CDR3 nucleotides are TGCGCCAGCAGCTTGGGATTAGGGGGACTAGCGGATCCCGGGGAGCTGTTTTTT. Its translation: CASSLGLGGLADPGELFF.

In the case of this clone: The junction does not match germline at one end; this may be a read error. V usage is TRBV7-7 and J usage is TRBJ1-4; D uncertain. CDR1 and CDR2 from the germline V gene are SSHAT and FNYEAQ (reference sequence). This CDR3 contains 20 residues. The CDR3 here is CASSLAPATSLLPTNEKLFF. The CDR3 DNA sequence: TGTGCTAGCAGCTTAGCTCCCGCGACATCCTTGCTACCAACTAATGAAAAACTGTTTTTT.

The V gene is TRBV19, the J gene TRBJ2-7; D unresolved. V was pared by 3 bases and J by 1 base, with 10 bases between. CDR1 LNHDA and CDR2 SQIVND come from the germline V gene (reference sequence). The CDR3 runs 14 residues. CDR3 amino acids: CASSISARSYEQYF. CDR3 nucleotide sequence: TGTGCCAGTAGTATTTCCGCCAGATCCTACGAGCAGTACTTC.

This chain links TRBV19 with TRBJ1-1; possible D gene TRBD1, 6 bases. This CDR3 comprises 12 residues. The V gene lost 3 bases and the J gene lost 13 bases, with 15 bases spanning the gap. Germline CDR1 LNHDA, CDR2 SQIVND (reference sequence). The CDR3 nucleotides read TGTGCCAGTAGTATGACAGGTGGACTCGGTTTCTTT. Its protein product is CASSMTGGLGFF.

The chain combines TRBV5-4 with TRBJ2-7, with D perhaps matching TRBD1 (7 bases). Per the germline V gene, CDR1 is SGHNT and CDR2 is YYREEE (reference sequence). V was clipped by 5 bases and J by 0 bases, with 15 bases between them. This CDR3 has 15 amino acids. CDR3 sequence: CASSQGGHDSYEQYF. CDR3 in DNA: TGTGCCAGCAGTCAGGGGGGCCACGACTCCTACGAGCAGTACTTC.

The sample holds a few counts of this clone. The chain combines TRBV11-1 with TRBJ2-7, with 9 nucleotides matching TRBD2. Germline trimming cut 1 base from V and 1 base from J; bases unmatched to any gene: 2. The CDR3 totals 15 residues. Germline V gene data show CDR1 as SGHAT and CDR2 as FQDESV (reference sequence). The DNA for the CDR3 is TGTGCCAGCAGCTTAGTAGCGGGAGCGTCCTACGAGCAGTACTTC. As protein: CASSLVAGASYEQYF.

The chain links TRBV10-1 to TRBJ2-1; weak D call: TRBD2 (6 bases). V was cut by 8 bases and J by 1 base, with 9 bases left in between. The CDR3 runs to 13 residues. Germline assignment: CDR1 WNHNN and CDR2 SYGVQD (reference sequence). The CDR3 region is CASAGKSYNEQFF. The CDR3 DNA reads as TGCGCCAGCGCGGGAAAATCCTACAATGAGCAGTTCTTC.

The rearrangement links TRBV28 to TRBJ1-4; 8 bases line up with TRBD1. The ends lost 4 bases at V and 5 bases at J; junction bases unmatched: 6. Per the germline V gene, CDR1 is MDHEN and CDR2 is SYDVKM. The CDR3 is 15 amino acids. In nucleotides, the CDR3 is TGTGCCAGCAGTTCTTCAGGGGGCAAGAATGAAAAACTGTTTTTT. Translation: CASSSSGGKNEKLFF. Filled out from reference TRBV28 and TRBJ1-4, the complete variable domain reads DVKVTQSSRYLVKRTGEKVFLECVQDMDHENMFWYRQDPGLGLRLIYFSYDVKMKEKGDIPEGYSVSREKKERFSLILESASTNQTSMYLCASSSSGGKNEKLFFGSGTQLSVL.

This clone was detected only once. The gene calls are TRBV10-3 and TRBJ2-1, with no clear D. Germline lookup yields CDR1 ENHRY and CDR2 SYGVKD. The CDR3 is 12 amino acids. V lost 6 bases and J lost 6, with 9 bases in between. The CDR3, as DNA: TGTGCCATCAGCCAAGCCTCCAATGAGCAGTTCTTC. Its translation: CAISQASNEQFF.

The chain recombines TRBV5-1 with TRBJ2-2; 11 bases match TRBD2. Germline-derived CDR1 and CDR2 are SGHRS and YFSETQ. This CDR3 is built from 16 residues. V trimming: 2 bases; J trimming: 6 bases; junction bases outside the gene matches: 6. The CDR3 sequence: CASSFTSGSDSGELFF. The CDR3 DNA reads TGCGCCAGCAGCTTCACTAGCGGGAGTGATTCCGGGGAGCTGTTTTTT.

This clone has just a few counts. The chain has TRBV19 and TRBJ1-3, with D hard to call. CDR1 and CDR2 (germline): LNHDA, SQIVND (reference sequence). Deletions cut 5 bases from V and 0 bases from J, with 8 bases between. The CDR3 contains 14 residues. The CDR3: CASSYKPSGNTIYF. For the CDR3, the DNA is TGTGCCAGTAGTTACAAACCCTCTGGAAACACCATATATTTT.